This is a list of T cell receptor beta chains from one sample in a study of shared T cell receptors in the human thymus. The table came from immunoSEQ multiplex PCR; TCRdb's copy has only in-frame clones and leaves some out. The sample has about 710,000 clones, more than 70% seen once. The sample also formed part of further work on human thymus T cells.

The sample consisted of thymocytes. The receptors come from a boy under two years old with a congenital heart defect. Each CDR3 is given with its conserved first and last residue. D genes are given only for firm matches. A clone size is listed for some rows: how often the clone was seen (once, few, many), or a class if it is expanded.

size: NA
D: TRBD2
J: TRBJ2-2
V: TRBV2
DNA: TGTGCCAGCACCCCTAGCGGGGGGGGTAGGAACACCGGGGAGCTGTTTTTT
CDR3: CASTPSGGGRNTGELFF

size: NA
D: TRBD2
J: TRBJ2-5
V: TRBV5-1
DNA: TGCGCCAGCAGCTCGGAGCGGGGGGGCCGGCAGACCCAGTACTTC
CDR3: CASSSERGGRQTQYF

size: NA
D: TRBD1
J: TRBJ2-5
V: TRBV28
DNA: TGTGCCAGCAGCCCCAGGACAGGGGGTGGGGAGACCCAGTACTTC
CDR3: CASSPRTGGGETQYF

size: NA
D: NA
J: TRBJ1-6
V: TRBV7-9
DNA: TGTGCCAGCAGCCGGGGACAACCCCTCCACTTT
CDR3: CASSRGQPLHF

size: NA
D: NA
J: TRBJ1-1
V: TRBV28
DNA: TGTGCCAGCAGTCGCACATCCAACACTGAAGCTTTCTTT
CDR3: CASSRTSNTEAFF

size: NA
D: TRBD1
J: TRBJ2-7
V: TRBV10-3
DNA: TGTGCCATCAGTGGGACAGGGCCCACCTACGAGCAGTACTTC
CDR3: CAISGTGPTYEQYF

size: NA
D: TRBD1
J: TRBJ1-2
V: TRBV10-2
DNA: TGCGCCAGCAGTCGACGGACCAGGGGGGGCTACACCTTC
CDR3: CASSRRTRGGYTF

size: few
D: NA
J: TRBJ2-7
V: TRBV7-2
DNA: TGTGCCAGCAGCTTACCGGACGGAGGAGACTACGAGCAGTACTTC
CDR3: CASSLPDGGDYEQYF

size: NA
D: TRBD2
J: TRBJ2-1
V: TRBV28
DNA: TGTGCCAGCTCCGACGGGAGGGAGGGTGAGCAGTTCTTC
CDR3: CASSDGREGEQFF

size: NA
D: NA
J: TRBJ1-6
V: TRBV6-1
DNA: TGTGCCAGCAGTGAAGATAGGAGTTCACCCCTCCACTTT
CDR3: CASSEDRSSPLHF

size: NA
D: TRBD2
J: TRBJ2-1
V: TRBV27
DNA: TGTGCCAGCAGCCCTGGACTAGCGGGGGGGCCGTTCTTC
CDR3: CASSPGLAGGPFF

size: once
D: TRBD2
J: TRBJ2-3
V: TRBV29-1
DNA: TGCAGCGCGCACTCGGGGGGGCTAACAGATACGCAGTATTTT
CDR3: CSAHSGGLTDTQYF

size: NA
D: NA
J: TRBJ2-7
V: TRBV20-1
DNA: TGCAGTGCTTACGAAAGAGGCGAGCAGTACTTC
CDR3: CSAYERGEQYF

size: NA
D: NA
J: TRBJ1-6
V: TRBV5-5
DNA: TGTGCCAGCAGCTTGTGGGCGAAAGCTCCTCCAGACTTT
CDR3: CASSLWAKAPPDF

size: NA
D: NA
J: TRBJ2-1
V: TRBV5-1
DNA: TGCGCCAGCAGCTTGGGGGAGGTCCACAATGAGCAGTTCTTC
CDR3: CASSLGEVHNEQFF

size: NA
D: NA
J: TRBJ2-7
V: TRBV5-1
DNA: TGCGCCAGCAGCCCTCGGGTGGGAGCTACCTCCTACGAGCAGTACTTC
CDR3: CASSPRVGATSYEQYF

size: once
D: NA
J: TRBJ1-5
V: TRBV4-3
DNA: TGCGCCAGCAGCCAAGTGGGGGCCCTGGTTGGGGTGAAGGGGGATCAGCCCCAGCATTTT
CDR3: CASSQVGALVGVKGDQPQHF

size: NA
D: TRBD2
J: TRBJ2-2
V: TRBV4-1
DNA: TGCGCCAGCAGCCTACGACTAGCGGGGGGGCCGCCCCCCACCGGGGAGCTGTTTTTT
CDR3: CASSLRLAGGPPPTGELFF

size: NA
D: TRBD1
J: TRBJ2-2
V: TRBV29-1
DNA: TGCAGCGCCCGAACCGGGACAGGGGGCCACACCGGGGAGCTGTTTTTT
CDR3: CSARTGTGGHTGELFF

size: once
D: TRBD2
J: TRBJ2-7
V: TRBV6-6
DNA: TGTGCCAGCAGGGGAGGGAGGGACCCCTACGAGCAGTACTTC
CDR3: CASRGGRDPYEQYF

size: NA
D: TRBD1
J: TRBJ2-2
V: TRBV7-9
DNA: TGTGCCAGCAGCTTACGTCGCAGGGGGCAAGACACCGGGGAGCTGTTTTTT
CDR3: CASSLRRRGQDTGELFF

size: NA
D: TRBD2
J: TRBJ2-3
V: TRBV4-2
DNA: TGTGCCAGCAGCCAAGAATATCCAGCGGGGGGGAGCACAGATACGCAGTATTTT
CDR3: CASSQEYPAGGSTDTQYF

size: NA
D: NA
J: TRBJ1-1
V: TRBV4-1
DNA: TGCGCCAGCAGCCAAACTTATAAAACCGGACAGTTGAACACTGAAGCTTTCTTT
CDR3: CASSQTYKTGQLNTEAFF

size: once
D: TRBD1
J: TRBJ2-3
V: TRBV5-4
DNA: TGTGCCAGCAGCCCCTACCCGGGACAGGATTACACAGATACGCAGTATTTT
CDR3: CASSPYPGQDYTDTQYF

size: few
D: NA
J: TRBJ2-1
V: TRBV5-1
DNA: TGCGCCAGCAGCTTCCCACTTCACAATGAGCAGTTCTTC
CDR3: CASSFPLHNEQFF

size: NA
D: NA
J: TRBJ2-3
V: TRBV4-2
DNA: TGTGCCAGCAGCCATGGGGCGCCGAGACCCACAGATACGCAGTATTTT
CDR3: CASSHGAPRPTDTQYF

size: NA
D: NA
J: TRBJ1-2
V: TRBV6-1
DNA: TGTGCCAGCAGTGAAGCCAAGGGGGTGGGCTATGGCTACACCTTC
CDR3: CASSEAKGVGYGYTF

size: NA
D: TRBD1
J: TRBJ2-7
V: TRBV2
DNA: TGTGCCAGCAGGGGACAGGCCGACGAGCAGTACTTC
CDR3: CASRGQADEQYF

size: NA
D: TRBD2
J: TRBJ2-7
V: TRBV11-2
DNA: TGTGCCAGCAGCACGGGGCCGGGGGGCTCCTACGAGCAGTACTTC
CDR3: CASSTGPGGSYEQYF

size: once
D: TRBD2
J: TRBJ2-1
V: TRBV7-8
DNA: TGTGCCAGCAGCTTAACTAGGACTAGTCCTTACAATGAGCAGTTCTTC
CDR3: CASSLTRTSPYNEQFF

size: NA
D: NA
J: TRBJ1-3
V: TRBV30
DNA: TGTGCCTGGAGGAATCAGGGTGGTGAAAACACCATATATTTT
CDR3: CAWRNQGGENTIYF

size: NA
D: NA
J: TRBJ2-7
V: TRBV5-1
DNA: TGCGCCAGCAGCTTGGGAGGGACACGTAAGAACTACGAGCAGTACTTC
CDR3: CASSLGGTRKNYEQYF

size: NA
D: TRBD2
J: TRBJ2-1
V: TRBV7-2
DNA: TGTGCCAGCAGCCCCGCTAGCGGGGGTTACAATGAGCAGTTCTTC
CDR3: CASSPASGGYNEQFF

size: NA
D: NA
J: TRBJ1-1
V: TRBV5-1
DNA: TGCGCCAGCAGCTCGGCCCGGGACAAGGACACTGAAGCTTTCTTT
CDR3: CASSSARDKDTEAFF

size: NA
D: NA
J: TRBJ2-5
V: TRBV7-9
DNA: TGTGCCAGCAGCTTAGGCCTAGCCCAAGAGACCCAGTACTTC
CDR3: CASSLGLAQETQYF

size: NA
D: TRBD2
J: TRBJ2-1
V: TRBV28
DNA: TGTGCCAGCAGTATACCAACTAAGCGGGAGGGGCAGTTCTTC
CDR3: CASSIPTKREGQFF

size: once
D: NA
J: TRBJ2-7
V: TRBV27
DNA: TGTGCCAGCAGTTGCGCGGCAGAGCACATTTACGAGCAGTACTTC
CDR3: CASSCAAEHIYEQYF

size: NA
D: TRBD1
J: TRBJ1-1
V: TRBV28
DNA: TGTGCCAGCAGTCCGACAGGGACCATCACTGAAGCTTTCTTT
CDR3: CASSPTGTITEAFF

size: NA
D: NA
J: TRBJ1-4
V: TRBV6-5
DNA: TGTGCCAGCAGTTACATTCGGGATGCAAATGAAAAACTGTTTTTT
CDR3: CASSYIRDANEKLFF

size: NA
D: TRBD1
J: TRBJ2-1
V: TRBV10-3
DNA: TGTGCCATCAGTGAGGGGACAGGGTACAATGAGCAGTTCTTC
CDR3: CAISEGTGYNEQFF

size: NA
D: TRBD2
J: TRBJ2-2
V: TRBV7-2
DNA: TGTGCCAGCAGCTCCCACGGGAGGGCCTTAGGGGAGCTGTTTTTT
CDR3: CASSSHGRALGELFF

size: NA
D: NA
J: TRBJ2-1
V: TRBV23-1
DNA: TGCGCCAGCAGTAAAAACATATCCGGGATCTCACCCAATGAGCAGTTCTTC
CDR3: CASSKNISGISPNEQFF

size: NA
D: NA
J: TRBJ1-5
V: TRBV19
DNA: TGTGCCAGTAGTATAGATCTCTACAGCGGGATGGCGGCCCAGCATTTT
CDR3: CASSIDLYSGMAAQHF

size: NA
D: TRBD1
J: TRBJ2-7
V: TRBV6-5
DNA: TGTGCCAGCAGTTCCCGGACAGGGGGCTCGGACGAGCAGTACTTC
CDR3: CASSSRTGGSDEQYF

size: NA
D: NA
J: TRBJ1-4
V: TRBV7-2
DNA: TGTGCCAGCAGCTTAGGACGGAGAAATGAAAAACTGTTTTTT
CDR3: CASSLGRRNEKLFF

size: once
D: TRBD2
J: TRBJ2-7
V: TRBV5-1
DNA: TGCGCCAGCAGCTTGATGACTAGCGGCACCTACGAGCAGTACTTC
CDR3: CASSLMTSGTYEQYF

size: NA
D: TRBD1
J: TRBJ2-2
V: TRBV2
DNA: TGTGCCAGCAGTGAACGTGGGAGACAGGGGGCGAACACCGGGGAGCTGTTTTTT
CDR3: CASSERGRQGANTGELFF

size: NA
D: NA
J: TRBJ1-1
V: TRBV5-6
DNA: TGTGCCAGCTGCGGGGGAGGGGTCGCCTCTGAAGCTTTCTTT
CDR3: CASCGGGVASEAFF

size: NA
D: NA
J: TRBJ1-1
V: TRBV7-9
DNA: TGTGCCAGCAGCTTAGGGGGCCCGGGCCAGGGGACCCTTCCCGCTGAAGCTTTCTTT
CDR3: CASSLGGPGQGTLPAEAFF

size: NA
D: NA
J: TRBJ1-6
V: TRBV5-6
DNA: TGTGCCAGCAGCTTGGGCCCGAGCTCCTATAATTCACCCCTCCACTTT
CDR3: CASSLGPSSYNSPLHF

size: NA
D: NA
J: TRBJ1-1
V: TRBV5-6
DNA: TGTGCCAGCAGCTTGGAGGGGGCTGAAGCTTTCTTT
CDR3: CASSLEGAEAFF

size: NA
D: NA
J: TRBJ2-3
V: TRBV5-8
DNA: TGTGCCAGCAGCTCGAGAAAAAGTAGGGGTCCCAGTTGCACAGATACGCAGTATTTT
CDR3: CASSSRKSRGPSCTDTQYF